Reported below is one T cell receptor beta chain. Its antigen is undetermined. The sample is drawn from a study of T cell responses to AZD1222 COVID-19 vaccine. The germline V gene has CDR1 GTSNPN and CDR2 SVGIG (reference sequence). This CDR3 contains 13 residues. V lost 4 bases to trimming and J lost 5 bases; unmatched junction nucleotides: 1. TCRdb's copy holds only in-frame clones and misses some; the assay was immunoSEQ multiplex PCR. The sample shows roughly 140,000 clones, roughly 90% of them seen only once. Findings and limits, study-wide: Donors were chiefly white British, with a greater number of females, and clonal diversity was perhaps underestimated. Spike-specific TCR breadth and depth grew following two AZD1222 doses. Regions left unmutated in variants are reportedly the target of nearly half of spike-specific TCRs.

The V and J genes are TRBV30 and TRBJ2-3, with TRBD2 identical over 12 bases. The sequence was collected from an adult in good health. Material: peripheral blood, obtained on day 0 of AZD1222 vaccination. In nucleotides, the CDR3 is TGTGCCTGGACTAGCGGGGGGGGAGATACGCAGTATTTT. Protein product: CAWTSGGGDTQYF.